Below are 16 T cell receptor beta chains sequenced from a single sample in a study of blood T cells in healthy people across ages. Primers used in a second PCR of about 6 to 12 cycles were a sample-barcoded 5' primer and a J-beta primer mix. TCRdb fed the 5' RACE reads into MiXCR, producing one record per CDR3 protein. The sample includes hundreds of thousands of distinct CDR3 sequences, around 46% seen only once; the top ten take 13%. Material for sequencing was blood. Receptor source: a man aged 30-40 years in good health.

The table lists this clonotype with a few counts. The chain has TRBV21-1 and TRBJ1-2; the DNA was not compared with TRBD1, the D call given in the table. TRBV21-1 counts as a pseudogene. CDR3 length equals 15 residues. CDR3 region: CASSKDWGQPHGYTF. The CDR3 DNA sequence: TGTGCCAGCAGCAAAGATTGGGGACAGCCGCATGGCTACACCTTC.

The chain recombines TRBV6-2 or TRBV6-3 with TRBJ2-5, with 11 positions matching TRBD1. The J call may be faulty, since TRBJ2-7 better matches the DNA end. The CDR3 consists of 16 residues. CDR1 MNHEY and CDR2 SVGEGT come from the germline V gene. The DNA of the CDR3 is TGTGCCAGCAGACCCTCTTCGGACAGGGGGCGTCTCGAGCAGTACTTC. It codes for CASRPSSDRGRLEQYF.

A few counts support this clonotype. The chain links TRBV12-3 or TRBV12-4 to TRBJ2-4; 11 nucleotides agree with TRBD2. The CDR3 is 13 residues long. J was trimmed by 9 bases and V by 6 bases; bases with no gene match: 4. This CDR3 reads CASRASGGFIQYF. The CDR3 DNA is TGTGCCAGCAGGGCTAGCGGGGGGTTCATTCAGTACTTC.

The sample holds a few counts of this clonotype. The chain links TRBV10-3 to TRBJ1-2, with D unclear. The CDR3 loop spans 13 amino acids. The V gene lost 3 bases and the J gene lost 0 bases, with 5 bases spanning the gap. Germline CDR1 and CDR2: ENHRY and SYGVKD. CDR3 sequence: CAISETANYGYTF. In DNA, the CDR3 is TGTGCCATCAGTGAAACAGCTAACTATGGCTACACCTTC.

This chain joins TRBV28 and TRBJ1-1, with unresolved D. The CDR3 is 15 residues long. Trimming cost V 4 bases and J 2 bases, with 14 bases left between them. In germline, CDR1 is MDHEN, CDR2 SYDVKM. CDR3 sequence (DNA): TGTGCCAGCAGTTCGGGATTCAGCCTAAACACTGAAGCTTTCTTT. As protein: CASSSGFSLNTEAFF.

As to this clonotype: A junction end diverges from the germline sequence, so it may reflect a read error. CDR3 sequence: CAGSLGEGLDEQYF. The CDR3 region has the DNA TGTGCCGGCAGCTTAGGCGAAGGGCTCGACGAGCAGTACTTC. V gene TRBV7-9 combines with J gene TRBJ2-7; D remains ambiguous. The CDR3 sequence is 14 residues long. Looked up from germline, CDR1 is SEHNR and CDR2 is FQNEAQ (reference sequence).

The gene calls are TRBV5-1 and TRBJ2-7, with D possibly called TRBD1 or TRBD2 (5 bases each). The V gene lost 4 bases and the J gene lost 3 bases, with 14 bases spanning the gap. The germline V gene encodes CDR1 SGHRS and CDR2 YFSETQ. The CDR3 extends over 14 amino acids. As DNA, the CDR3 is TGCGCCAGCAGCCCCGGGACCTTAGGCTACGAGCAGTACTTC. Translation: CASSPGTLGYEQYF.

This sequence joins TRBV7-2 and TRBJ2-1; 12 bases line up with TRBD2. With V trimmed by 9 bases and J by 4 bases, 7 bases remained unmatched. Germline V gives CDR1 SGHTA, CDR2 FQGNSA. This CDR3 is 15 amino acids long. CDR3 region: CASRRTSGVYNEQFF. CDR3 coding DNA: TGTGCCAGTAGACGGACTAGCGGGGTATACAATGAGCAGTTCTTC. Based on the CDR3 plus reference TRBV7-2 and TRBJ2-1, the full variable domain is GAGVSQSPSNKVTEKGKDVELRCDPISGHTALYWYRQSLGQGLEFLIYFQGNSAPDKSGLPSDRFSAERTGGSVSTLTIQRTQQEDSAVYLCASRRTSGVYNEQFFGPGTRLTVL.

The CDR3, as DNA: TGCAGTGCCCCTGCAAAAAGCGTAGACTACAATGAGCAGTACTTC. Its translation: CSAPAKSVDYNEQYF. The gene calls are TRBV20-1 and TRBJ2-1; D might be TRBD2 (5 bases). The DNA end favors TRBJ2-7, so the J call may be wrong. The V gene's germline CDR1 is DFQATT and CDR2 SNEGSKA (reference sequence). The CDR3 is 15 residues long.

The chain is built from TRBV15 and TRBJ1-4; 7 bases match TRBD1. Germline V gene data show CDR1 as LNHNV and CDR2 as YYDKDF (reference sequence). This CDR3 spans 14 amino acids. Trimming took 8 bases from V and 5 from J; bases not matched to a gene: 8. The CDR3 loop is CATWPGQQNEKLFF. Here the CDR3 DNA reads TGTGCCACCTGGCCGGGACAGCAGAATGAAAAACTGTTTTTT.

The V and J genes are TRBV3-1 and TRBJ2-3; the D gene is possibly TRBD2 (6 bases). Germline V gene lookup returns CDR1 LGHDT and CDR2 YNNKEL (reference sequence). Trimming removed 6 bases at V and 2 bases at J, with 15 bases between. The CDR3 loop spans 15 amino acids. The CDR3: CASRCGQGLTDTQYF. The CDR3 DNA sequence: TGTGCCAGCAGATGTGGTCAGGGACTCACAGATACGCAGTATTTT.

This clonotype was detected a few times. V is TRBV11-2 and J is TRBJ1-2; TRBD1 agrees at 9 bases. This CDR3 contains 13 residues. Germline loops: CDR1 SGHAT, CDR2 FQNNGV. The trim removed 6 bases at V and 6 bases at J, leaving 5 bases unmatched. The CDR3: CASRLTGGHGYTF. Written as DNA, the CDR3 is TGTGCCAGCAGGTTAACAGGGGGCCATGGCTACACCTTC. Looking up the rest from reference TRBV11-2 and TRBJ1-2 gives the full variable domain: EAGVAQSPRYKIIEKRQSVAFWCNPISGHATLYWYQQILGQGPKLLIQFQNNGVVDDSQLPKDRFSAERLKGVDSTLKIQPAKLEDSAVYLCASRLTGGHGYTFGSGTRLTVV.

The chain links TRBV12-3 or TRBV12-4 to TRBJ2-1, with 14 bases lining up with TRBD2. The J segment lost 4 bases and the V segment lost 5 bases, leaving 16 bases of the junction unmatched. The CDR3 runs to 20 residues. The CDR3 protein is CASSLFRTSGGPSPYNEQFF. The CDR3 DNA reads as TGTGCCAGCAGTCTATTTCGGACTAGCGGGGGGCCCTCTCCGTACAATGAGCAGTTCTTC.

Concerning this clonotype itself: At one end, the junction sequence differs from germline, possibly due to a read error. The CDR3 region has the DNA TGTGCCAGCAGCCACGCCGTTTTAGGGGGACAGACCTCAAGTAGCAACCAGCCCCAGCATTTT. It specifies CASSHAVLGGQTSSSNQPQHF. V and J are TRBV11-1 and TRBJ1-5; 7 nucleotides align to TRBD1. This CDR3 contains 21 residues. Germline V gives CDR1 SGHAT, CDR2 FQDESV (reference sequence).

The table lists this clonotype with many counts. The chain uses TRBV7-2 and TRBJ2-7; 7 nucleotides line up with TRBD2. Losses at the gene ends were 5 bases for V and 1 base for J; bases not matched to a gene: 5. The CDR3 runs to 14 residues. Germline V gives CDR1 SGHTA, CDR2 FQGNSA. The CDR3 DNA follows: TGTGCCAGCAGCCGGGACTATCGTTCCTACGAGCAGTACTTC. Translation: CASSRDYRSYEQYF.

This chain links TRBV28 with TRBJ1-6; TRBD1 might be the D (6 bases). Looked up from germline, CDR1 is MDHEN and CDR2 is SYDVKM. The CDR3 length is 14 residues. Trimming took 2 bases from V and 5 from J, leaving 7 bases between them. The CDR3 DNA reads as TGTGCCAGCAGTTTAGCAGGGGATAATTCACCCCTCCACTTT. Encoded protein: CASSLAGDNSPLHF.